This T cell receptor (beta chain) is drawn from a study of shared clonotypes between healthy human individuals. Overall study results and limits: Shared clonotypes across all four donors exceeded non-shared ones in generation probability.

Each subset's genomic DNA was shared equally among a number of immunoSEQ plates. The repertoire was sequenced with immunoSEQ multiplex PCR; TCRdb's copy has only in-frame clones and lacks some. The sample lists approximately 2.4 million clones; 90% to 96% were seen once. Partitioning of CD4+ cells yielded a CD45RA+ naive subset and a CD45RA-negative memory subset. Trimming pared 0 bases from V and 5 bases from J, leaving 8 bases between. The CDR3 is 13 amino acids. Germline-derived CDR1 and CDR2 are LGHNA and YSLEER. The table lists this clone with a count of one. Its antigen remains unidentified. The clonotype originates from a man aged 18 to 29 in good health. Sequenced sample: naive CD4+ T cells sorted from blood. Subset specified: CD45RA+ positively selected. The V call is TRBV4-3, the J call TRBJ2-7; D is perhaps TRBD1 (6 bases). CDR3 loop: CASSQEQGHEQYF. CDR3 nucleotide sequence: TGCGCCAGCAGCCAAGAACAGGGCCACGAGCAGTACTTC.